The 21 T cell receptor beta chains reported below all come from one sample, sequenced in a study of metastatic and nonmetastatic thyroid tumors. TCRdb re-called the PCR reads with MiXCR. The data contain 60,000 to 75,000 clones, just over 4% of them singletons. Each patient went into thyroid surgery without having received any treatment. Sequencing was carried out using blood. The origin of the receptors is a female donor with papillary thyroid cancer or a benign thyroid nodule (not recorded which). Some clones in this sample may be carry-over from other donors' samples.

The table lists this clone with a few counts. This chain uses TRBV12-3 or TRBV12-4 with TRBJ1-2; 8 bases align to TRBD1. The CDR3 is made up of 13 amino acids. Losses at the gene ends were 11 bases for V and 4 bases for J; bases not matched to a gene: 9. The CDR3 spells CACIADRGYGYTF. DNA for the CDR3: TGTGCCTGCATCGCAGACAGGGGCTATGGCTACACCTTC.

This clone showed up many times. DNA for the CDR3: TGTGCCAGCAGCCAATCAGGGTCCGGTGAAAAACTGTTTTTT. It translates to CASSQSGSGEKLFF. The V gene is TRBV16, the J gene TRBJ1-4; no firm D call. The CDR3 contains 14 residues. The V end lost 0 bases, the J end lost 7 bases, and 9 bases lay between the germline ends. The germline CDR1 and CDR2 sequences are KGHSY and FQNENV.

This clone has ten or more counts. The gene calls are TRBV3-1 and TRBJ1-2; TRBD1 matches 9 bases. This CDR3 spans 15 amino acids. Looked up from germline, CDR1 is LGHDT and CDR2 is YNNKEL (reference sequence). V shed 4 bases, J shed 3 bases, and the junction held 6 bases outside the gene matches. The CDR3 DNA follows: TGTGCCAGCAGCCCTATGGACAGGGGATACTATGGCTACACCTTC. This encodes CASSPMDRGYYGYTF.

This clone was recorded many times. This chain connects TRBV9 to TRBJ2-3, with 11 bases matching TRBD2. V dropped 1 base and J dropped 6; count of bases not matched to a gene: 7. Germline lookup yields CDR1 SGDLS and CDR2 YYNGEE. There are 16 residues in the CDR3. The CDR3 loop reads CASSVMGLAARDTQYF. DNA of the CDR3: TGTGCCAGCAGCGTAATGGGACTAGCGGCGCGGGATACGCAGTATTTT.

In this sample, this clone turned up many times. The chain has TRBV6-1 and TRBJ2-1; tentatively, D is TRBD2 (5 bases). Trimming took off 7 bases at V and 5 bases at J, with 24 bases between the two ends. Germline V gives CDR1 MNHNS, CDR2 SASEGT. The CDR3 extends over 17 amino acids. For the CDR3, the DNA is TGTGCCAGCAAAGCCCCAGCGGTCTACCGTCCCAACAATGAGCAGTTCTTC. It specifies CASKAPAVYRPNNEQFF.

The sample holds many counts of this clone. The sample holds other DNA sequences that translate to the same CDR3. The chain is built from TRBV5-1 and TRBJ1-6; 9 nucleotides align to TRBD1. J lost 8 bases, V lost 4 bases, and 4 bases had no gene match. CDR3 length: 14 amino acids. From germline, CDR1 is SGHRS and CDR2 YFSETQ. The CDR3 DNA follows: TGCGCCAGCAGCCAAGGACAGGGGTATTCACCCCTCCACTTT. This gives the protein CASSQGQGYSPLHF.

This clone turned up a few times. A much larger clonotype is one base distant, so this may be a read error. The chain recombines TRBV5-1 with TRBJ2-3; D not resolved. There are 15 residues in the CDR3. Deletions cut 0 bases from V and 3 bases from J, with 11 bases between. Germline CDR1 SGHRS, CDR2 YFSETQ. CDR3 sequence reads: CASSLDLHPTDTQYF. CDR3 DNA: TGCGCCAGCAGCTTGGACCTGCATCCAACAGATACGCAGTATTTT.

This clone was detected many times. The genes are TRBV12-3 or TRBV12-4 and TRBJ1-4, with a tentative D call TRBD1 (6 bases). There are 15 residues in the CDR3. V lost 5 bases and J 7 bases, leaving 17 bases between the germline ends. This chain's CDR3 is CASSPSQGGGEKLFF. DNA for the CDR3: TGTGCCAGCAGTCCCTCGCAGGGAGGGGGTGAAAAACTGTTTTTT.

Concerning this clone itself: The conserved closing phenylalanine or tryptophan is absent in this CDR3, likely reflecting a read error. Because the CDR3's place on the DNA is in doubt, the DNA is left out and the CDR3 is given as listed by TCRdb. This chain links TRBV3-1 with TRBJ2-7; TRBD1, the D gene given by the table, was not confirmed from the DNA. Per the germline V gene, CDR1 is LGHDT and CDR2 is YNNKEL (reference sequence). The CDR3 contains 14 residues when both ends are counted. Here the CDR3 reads CASSQVTGTGGSSS.

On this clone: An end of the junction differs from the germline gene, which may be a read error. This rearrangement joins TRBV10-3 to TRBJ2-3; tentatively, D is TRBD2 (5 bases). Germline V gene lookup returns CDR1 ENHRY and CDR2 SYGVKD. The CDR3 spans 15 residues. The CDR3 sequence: CAISEFERSTDTQYF. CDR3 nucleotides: TGTGCCATCAGTGAGTTCGAGCGGAGCACGGATACGCAGTATTTT.

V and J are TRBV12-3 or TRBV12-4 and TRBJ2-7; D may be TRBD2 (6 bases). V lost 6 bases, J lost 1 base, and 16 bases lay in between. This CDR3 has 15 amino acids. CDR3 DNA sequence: TGTGCCAGCAGGTGGGGGGTTCCAGGGTCCTACGAGCAGTACTTC. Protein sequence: CASRWGVPGSYEQYF.

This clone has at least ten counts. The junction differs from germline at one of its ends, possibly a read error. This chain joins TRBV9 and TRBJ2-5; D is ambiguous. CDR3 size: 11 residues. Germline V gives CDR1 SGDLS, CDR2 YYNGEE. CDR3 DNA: TGTGCCAGCAGCGTGGAAGACGCAAGTGCCTTC. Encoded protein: CASSVEDASAF. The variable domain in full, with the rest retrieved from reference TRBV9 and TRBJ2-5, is DSGVTQTPKHLITATGQRVTLRCSPRSGDLSVYWYQQSLDQGLQFLIQYYNGEERAKGNILERFSAQQFPDLHSELNLSSLELGDSALYFCASSVEDASAFGPGTRLLVL.

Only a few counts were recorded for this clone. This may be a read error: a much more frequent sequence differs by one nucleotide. The CDR3 bases are TGTGCCAGCAACATAGCGAGGGGCACTGAAGCTTTCTTT. Translation: CASNIARGTEAFF. The gene calls are TRBV27 and TRBJ1-1; maybe TRBD1 (5 bases). This CDR3 is built from 13 residues. The germline V and J ends were trimmed by 7 bases and 4 bases, with 13 bases remaining between them. The germline CDR1 and CDR2 sequences are MNHEY and SMNVEV (reference sequence).

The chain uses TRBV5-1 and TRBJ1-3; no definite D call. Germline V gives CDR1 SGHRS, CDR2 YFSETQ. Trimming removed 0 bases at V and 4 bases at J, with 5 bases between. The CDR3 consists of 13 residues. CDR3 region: CASSLEPGNTIYF. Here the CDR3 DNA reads TGCGCCAGCAGCTTGGAACCGGGAAACACCATATATTTT.

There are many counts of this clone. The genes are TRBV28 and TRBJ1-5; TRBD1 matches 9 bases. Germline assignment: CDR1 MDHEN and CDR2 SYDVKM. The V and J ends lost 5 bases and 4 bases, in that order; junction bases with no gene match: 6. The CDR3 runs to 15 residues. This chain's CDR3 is CASSTRDRANQPQHF. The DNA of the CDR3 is TGTGCCAGCAGTACCCGGGACAGGGCAAATCAGCCCCAGCATTTT. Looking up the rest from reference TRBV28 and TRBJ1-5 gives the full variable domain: DVKVTQSSRYLVKRTGEKVFLECVQDMDHENMFWYRQDPGLGLRLIYFSYDVKMKEKGDIPEGYSVSREKKERFSLILESASTNQTSMYLCASSTRDRANQPQHFGDGTRLSIL.

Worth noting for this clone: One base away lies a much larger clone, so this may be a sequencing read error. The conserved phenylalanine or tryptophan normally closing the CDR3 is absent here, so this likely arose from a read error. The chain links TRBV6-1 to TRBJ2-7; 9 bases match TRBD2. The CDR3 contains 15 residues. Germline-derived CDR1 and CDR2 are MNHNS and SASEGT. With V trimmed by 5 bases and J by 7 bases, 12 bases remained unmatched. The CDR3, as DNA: TGTGCCAGCAGTCCCGCGGGGGCGGGAGGGTGGGAGCAGTACCTC. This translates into CASSPAGAGGWEQYL.

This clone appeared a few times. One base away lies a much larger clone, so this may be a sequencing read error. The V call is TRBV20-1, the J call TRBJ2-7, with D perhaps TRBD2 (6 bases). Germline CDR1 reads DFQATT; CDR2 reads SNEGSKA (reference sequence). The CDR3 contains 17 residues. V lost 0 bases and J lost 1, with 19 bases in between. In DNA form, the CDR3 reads TGCAGTGCTAGAGATCAGGCGGGGCTAGAGGGGTCCTACGAGCAGTACTTC. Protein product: CSARDQAGLEGSYEQYF.

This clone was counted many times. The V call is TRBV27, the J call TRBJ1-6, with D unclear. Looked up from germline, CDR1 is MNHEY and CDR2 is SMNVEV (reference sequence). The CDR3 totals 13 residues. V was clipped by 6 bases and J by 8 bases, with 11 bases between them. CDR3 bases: TGTGCCAGCAGAGCTGTCCCCCATTCACCCCTCCACTTT. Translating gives CASRAVPHSPLHF.

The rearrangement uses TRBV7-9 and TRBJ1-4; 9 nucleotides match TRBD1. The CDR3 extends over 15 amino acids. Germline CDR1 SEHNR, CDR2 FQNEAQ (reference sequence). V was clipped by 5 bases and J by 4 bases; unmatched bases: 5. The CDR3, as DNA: TGTGCCAGCAGCCCCGGGGACAGGGATAATGAAAAACTGTTTTTT. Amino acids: CASSPGDRDNEKLFF.

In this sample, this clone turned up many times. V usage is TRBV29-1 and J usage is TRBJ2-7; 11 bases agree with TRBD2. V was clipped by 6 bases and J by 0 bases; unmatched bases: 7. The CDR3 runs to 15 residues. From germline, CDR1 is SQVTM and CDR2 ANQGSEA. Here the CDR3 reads CSVAGTSGSSYEQYF. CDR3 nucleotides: TGCAGCGTCGCAGGAACTAGCGGGAGCTCCTACGAGCAGTACTTC.

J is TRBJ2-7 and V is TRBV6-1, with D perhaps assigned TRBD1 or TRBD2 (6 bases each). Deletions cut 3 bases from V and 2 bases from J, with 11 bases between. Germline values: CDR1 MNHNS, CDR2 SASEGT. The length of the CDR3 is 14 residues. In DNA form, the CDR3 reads TGTGCCAGCAGTGATGGAGGGGGACCCTACGAGCAGTACTTC. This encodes CASSDGGGPYEQYF.